A single TCR beta chain is shown here with its context. Among the roughly 120 subjects of the validation cohort, separate from the roughly 600-subject first cohort, were the donors. The sample originates from a study of cytomegalovirus exposure and HLA in healthy donors. Profiling relied on immunoSEQ multiplex PCR, and the TCRdb table lists in-frame clones only, not all of them. The data hold about 330,000 clones, with roughly 90% observed a single time. The CDR3 runs to 14 residues. Trimming shortened V by 5 bases and J by 1 base, and 11 bases separated the two germline ends. Per germline, CDR1 PRHDT and CDR2 FYEKMQ (reference sequence).

The specimen was PBMCs. This sequence was found in a woman younger than 30 in good health and CMV-seronegative. The V gene is TRBV13, the J gene TRBJ2-5, with TRBD2 as a possible D gene (6 bases). CDR3 sequence: CASSPRGLQETQYF. DNA of the CDR3: TGTGCCAGCAGCCCCCGGGGACTCCAAGAGACCCAGTACTTC.